Listed below are T cell receptor beta chains from one sample, sequenced in a study of T cell responses to AZD1222 COVID-19 vaccine. Sequenced by immunoSEQ multiplex PCR; TCRdb stores in-frame clones only, minus some. The table lists some 120,000 clones, around 89% of them singletons. The sample here was peripheral blood, taken on day 0 of AZD1222 vaccination. These receptors were obtained from an adult in good health. Both conserved end residues are part of each CDR3. D genes are given only for firm matches. Clone sizes are given selectively: once, few, many, or a class where the clone is expanded.

CDR3 length | clone size | J gene | V gene | D gene | CDR3 DNA | CDR3 protein
13 | once | TRBJ2-1 | TRBV27 | - | TGTGCCAGCGGAATGGGCTCCTACAATGAGCAGTTCTTC | CASGMGSYNEQFF
17 | - | TRBJ2-1 | TRBV21-1 | - | TGTGCCAGCAGCGAACGGAAATCGCGGGAGGGCAACAATGAGCAGTTCTTC | CASSERKSREGNNEQFF
14 | - | TRBJ2-5 | TRBV19 | - | TGTGCCAGTAGTGGGGGACCCTCCCAAGAGACCCAGTACTTC | CASSGGPSQETQYF
16 | - | TRBJ1-4 | TRBV9 | - | TGTGCCAGCAGCCTCTCACCCTCTAGGGGGAATGAAAAACTGTTTTTT | CASSLSPSRGNEKLFF
14 | - | TRBJ1-5 | TRBV6-4 | - | TGTGCCAGCAGTGACAGATCTGGCAATCAGCCCCAGCATTTT | CASSDRSGNQPQHF
16 | - | TRBJ2-7 | TRBV24-1 | TRBD1 | TGTGCCACCAAAAGACAGGGGGAAGGTTCCTCCTACGAGCAGTACTTC | CATKRQGEGSSYEQYF
14 | - | TRBJ2-3 | TRBV15 | - | TGTGCCACCACCCCGGGGTATAGCACAGATACGCAGTATTTT | CATTPGYSTDTQYF
17 | once | TRBJ2-7 | TRBV11-2 | - | TGTGCCAGCAGCTCTCGACTCCAGGGAGAGGGGTTGGGCGAGCAGTACTTC | CASSSRLQGEGLGEQYF
13 | - | TRBJ2-3 | TRBV19 | - | TGTGCCAGTAGTTCTTCATCCACAGATACGCAGTATTTT | CASSSSSTDTQYF
17 | - | TRBJ1-5 | TRBV7-2 | - | TGTGCCAGCAGCTTTGGGACGGCGGGATATAGCAATCAGCCCCAGCATTTT | CASSFGTAGYSNQPQHF
17 | - | TRBJ2-4 | TRBV4-1 | - | TGCGCCAGCAGCCCCGTGGGGCGGTCCTTAGCCAAAAACATTCAGTACTTC | CASSPVGRSLAKNIQYF
14 | - | TRBJ2-7 | TRBV2 | TRBD2 | TGTGCCAGCAGTGAAACGGGACTAGCGGGAGGGCAGTACTTC | CASSETGLAGGQYF
13 | - | TRBJ2-7 | TRBV12-3/TRBV12-4 | - | TGTGCCAGCAGTTTAACAGAGAGCTACGAGCAGTACTTC | CASSLTESYEQYF
13 | - | TRBJ2-5 | TRBV28 | - | TGTGCCAGCAGCCGGGAGATCAGGGAGACCCAGTACTTC | CASSREIRETQYF
13 | - | TRBJ2-7 | TRBV28 | - | TGTGCCAGCTCCCTAGGACAGTGGGGCGAGCAGTACTTC | CASSLGQWGEQYF